This T cell receptor beta chain was observed in a study of T cell responses to AZD1222 COVID-19 vaccine. This CDR3 contains 15 residues. Looked up from germline, CDR1 is SGDLS and CDR2 is YYNGEE. Trimming pared 4 bases from V and 4 bases from J, leaving 14 bases between. Pooled in the analysis were second doses at about 4 or about 12 weeks. Libraries were prepared by immunoSEQ multiplex PCR; TCRdb keeps only in-frame clonotypes and omits some of them. In the table there are approximately 100,000 clones, over 75% of which are singletons. With regard to this clone: The antigen remains unidentified.

Findings of the study overall: A mostly white British donor set with more females was recruited, and clonal diversity was possibly underestimated.

The J gene is TRBJ2-2, the V gene TRBV9; perhaps TRBD1 as D (6 bases). This clonotype originated in an adult who received the AZD1222 COVID-19 vaccine. The material was peripheral blood, obtained 28 days after the second AZD1222 dose. The CDR3 here is CASSTTGTFTGELFF. The CDR3 DNA reads as TGTGCCAGCAGCACAACAGGGACCTTCACCGGGGAGCTGTTTTTT.